The entry below describes one T cell receptor beta chain. Its specific antigen is unknown. No qualities accompany the bases; no much larger clone lies one base away. A second Seattle source provided samples from volunteer blood donors who had recovered from COVID-19. Collaborating institutions collected whole blood in K2EDTA tubes following their own protocols. Collaborator samples were shipped for TCRbeta analysis as frozen whole blood, isolated PBMCs, or DNA extracted from either sample type. The immunoSEQ Assay, a bias-controlled multiplex PCR, was used to amplify TCRbeta CDR3 regions from genomic DNA. The source study handled its data this way. Within the assay, amplification of reference gene primers was used to estimate how many nucleated cells each sample contained. Sequence reads were collapsed and filtered to measure the absolute abundance of every unique TCRbeta CDR3 rearrangement. For each sample, productive Simpson clonality was calculated as the square root of Simpson's diversity index over productive rearrangements. In TCRdb, the immuneACCESS table is reduced to in-frame sequences with V and J assigned. These tables do not hold every clone; where another copy was compared, an unresolved V gene accounts for under half, and the others remain unexplained. V, J and clone size are taken as reported in that table, and D and trimming were inferred from the DNA itself. This sample comprises around 260,000 clones, 85% to 90% of them detected only once. Of the sample, approximately 1.4% falls within the top ten clones.

CDR1 is given as LNHDA and CDR2 as SQIVND, both from the germline V gene (reference sequence). V was cut back by 3 bases and J by 3 bases, leaving a gap of 17 bases between them. The CDR3 has 16 amino acids, counting the end cysteine and phenylalanine. The kept DNA is CDR3 alone, 48 bases in frame from the first base. The record originates from a study of blood T cell repertoires in COVID-19 (dated by TCRdb to 2018 to 2020). About the full investigation: The collaborator samples originated in the United States, Italy and Spain and spanned the acute and convalescent phases of COVID-19. The repertoires were made available in a free public database intended to serve as a resource for research on the immune response to SARS-CoV-2. The material from the prospective study consisted of cDNA or gDNA derived from T cells, B-cell-depleted T cells, or PBMCs. Deeply sampled blood TCRbeta repertoires from subjects exposed to, actively infected with, or recovered from COVID-19 were included in the dataset. The samples were drawn from two sources: the first 160 participants of the ongoing ImmuneRACE study, and 1,200 or so subjects contributed by 6 global collaborators. HLA class I and class II types, where available, came from metadata supplied by the sample provider rather than from assay-based typing. Sample metadata almost always included a de-identified subject ID, COVID-19 status, age in years and sex. Overall study results and their limits: The quantity of clinical and demographic metadata differed by source and by participant and was supplied without curation.

The source of this sequence is a woman aged 40 to 50 who had recovered from COVID-19. The sequencing sample was made of peripheral blood. The chain joins TRBV19 to TRBJ1-2, and TRBD1 may be the D gene, going by 5 matching bases. The nucleotides are TGTGCCAGTAGTATCGAAGCAGGGTATGGAGACTATGGCTACACCTTC. Translation gives CASSIEAGYGDYGYTF.